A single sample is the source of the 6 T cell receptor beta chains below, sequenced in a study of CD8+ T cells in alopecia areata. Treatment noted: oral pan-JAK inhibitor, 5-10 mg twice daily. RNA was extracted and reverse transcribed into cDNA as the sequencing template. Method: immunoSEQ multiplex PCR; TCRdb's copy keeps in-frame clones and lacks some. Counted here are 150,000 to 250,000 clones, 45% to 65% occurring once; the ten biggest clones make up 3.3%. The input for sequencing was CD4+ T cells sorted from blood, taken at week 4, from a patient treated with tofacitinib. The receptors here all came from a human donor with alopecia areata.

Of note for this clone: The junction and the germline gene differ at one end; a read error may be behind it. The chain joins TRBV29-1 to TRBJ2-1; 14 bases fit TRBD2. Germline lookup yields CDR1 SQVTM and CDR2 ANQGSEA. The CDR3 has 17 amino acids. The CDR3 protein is CSAEGTSGGSSYNERFF. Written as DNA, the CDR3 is TGCAGCGCCGAGGGGACTAGCGGGGGCTCCTCCTACAATGAGCGGTTCTTC.

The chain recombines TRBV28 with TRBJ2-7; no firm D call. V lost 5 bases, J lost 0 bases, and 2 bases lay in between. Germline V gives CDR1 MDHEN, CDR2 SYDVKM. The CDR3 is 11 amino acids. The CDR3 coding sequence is TGTGCCAGCAGTAACTCCTACGAGCAGTACTTC. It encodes CASSNSYEQYF. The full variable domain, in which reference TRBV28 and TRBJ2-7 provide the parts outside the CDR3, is DVKVTQSSRYLVKRTGEKVFLECVQDMDHENMFWYRQDPGLGLRLIYFSYDVKMKEKGDIPEGYSVSREKKERFSLILESASTNQTSMYLCASSNSYEQYFGPGTRLTVT.

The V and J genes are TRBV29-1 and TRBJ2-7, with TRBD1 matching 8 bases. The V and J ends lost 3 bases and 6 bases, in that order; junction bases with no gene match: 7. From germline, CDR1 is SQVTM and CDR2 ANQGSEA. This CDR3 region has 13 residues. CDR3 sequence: CSVEGQGATEQYF. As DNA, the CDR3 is TGCAGCGTTGAGGGGCAGGGGGCCACCGAGCAGTACTTC.

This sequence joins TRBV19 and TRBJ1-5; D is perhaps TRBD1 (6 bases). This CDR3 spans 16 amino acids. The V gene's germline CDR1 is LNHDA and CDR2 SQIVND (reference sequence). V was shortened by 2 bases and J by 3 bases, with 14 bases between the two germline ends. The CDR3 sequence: CASSITTQGFNQPQHF. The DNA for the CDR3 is TGTGCCAGTAGTATAACAACCCAGGGGTTCAATCAGCCCCAGCATTTT.

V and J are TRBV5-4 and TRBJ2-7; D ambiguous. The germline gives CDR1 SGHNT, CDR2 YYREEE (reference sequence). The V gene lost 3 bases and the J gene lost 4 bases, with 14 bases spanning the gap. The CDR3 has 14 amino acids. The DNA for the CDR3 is TGTGCCAGCAGCTCAGCCCCCCCGGTATACGAGCAGTACTTC. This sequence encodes CASSSAPPVYEQYF. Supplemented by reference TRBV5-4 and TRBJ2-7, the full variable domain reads ETGVTQSPTHLIKTRGQQVTLRCSSQSGHNTVSWYQQALGQGPQFIFQYYREEENGRGNFPPRFSGLQFPNYSSELNVNALELDDSALYLCASSSAPPVYEQYFGPGTRLTVT.

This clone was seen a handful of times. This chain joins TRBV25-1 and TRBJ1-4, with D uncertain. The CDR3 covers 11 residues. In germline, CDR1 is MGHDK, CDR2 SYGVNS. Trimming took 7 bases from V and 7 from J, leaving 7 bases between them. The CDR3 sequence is CASNVGEKLFF. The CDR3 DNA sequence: TGTGCCAGCAATGTGGGTGAAAAACTGTTTTTT.